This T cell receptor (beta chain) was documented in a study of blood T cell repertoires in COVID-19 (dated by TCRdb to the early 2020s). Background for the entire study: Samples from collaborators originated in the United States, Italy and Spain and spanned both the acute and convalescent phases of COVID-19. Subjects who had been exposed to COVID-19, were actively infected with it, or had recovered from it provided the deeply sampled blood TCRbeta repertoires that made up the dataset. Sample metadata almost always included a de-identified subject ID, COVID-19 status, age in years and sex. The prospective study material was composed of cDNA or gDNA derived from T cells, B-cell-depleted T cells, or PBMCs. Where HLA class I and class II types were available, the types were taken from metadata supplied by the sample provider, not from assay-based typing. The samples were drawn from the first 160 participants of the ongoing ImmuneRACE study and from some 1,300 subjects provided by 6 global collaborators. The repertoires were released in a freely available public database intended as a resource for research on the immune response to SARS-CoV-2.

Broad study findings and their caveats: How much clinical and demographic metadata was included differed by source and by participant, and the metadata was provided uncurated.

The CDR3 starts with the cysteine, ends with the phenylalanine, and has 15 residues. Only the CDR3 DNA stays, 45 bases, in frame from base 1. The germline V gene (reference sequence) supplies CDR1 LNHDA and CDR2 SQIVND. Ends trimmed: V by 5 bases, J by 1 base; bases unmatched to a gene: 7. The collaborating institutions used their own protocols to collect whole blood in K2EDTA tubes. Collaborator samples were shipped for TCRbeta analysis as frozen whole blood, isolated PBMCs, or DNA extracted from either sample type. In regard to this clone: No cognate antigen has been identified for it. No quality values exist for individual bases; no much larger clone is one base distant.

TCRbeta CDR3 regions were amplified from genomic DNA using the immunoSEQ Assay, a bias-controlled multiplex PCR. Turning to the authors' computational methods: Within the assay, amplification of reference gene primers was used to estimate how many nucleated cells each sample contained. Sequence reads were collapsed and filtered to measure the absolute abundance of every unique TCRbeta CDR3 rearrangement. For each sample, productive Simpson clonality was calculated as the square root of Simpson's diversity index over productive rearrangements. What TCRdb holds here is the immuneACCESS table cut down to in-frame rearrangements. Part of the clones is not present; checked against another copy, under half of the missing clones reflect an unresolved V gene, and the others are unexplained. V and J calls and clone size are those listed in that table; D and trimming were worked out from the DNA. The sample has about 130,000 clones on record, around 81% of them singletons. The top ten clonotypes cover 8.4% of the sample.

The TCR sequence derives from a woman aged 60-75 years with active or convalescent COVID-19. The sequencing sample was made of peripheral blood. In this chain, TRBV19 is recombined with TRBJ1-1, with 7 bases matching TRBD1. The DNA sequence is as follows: TGTGCCAGTAGTGTGCGGACAGGTCAGAACACTGAAGCTTTCTTT. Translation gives CASSVRTGQNTEAFF.